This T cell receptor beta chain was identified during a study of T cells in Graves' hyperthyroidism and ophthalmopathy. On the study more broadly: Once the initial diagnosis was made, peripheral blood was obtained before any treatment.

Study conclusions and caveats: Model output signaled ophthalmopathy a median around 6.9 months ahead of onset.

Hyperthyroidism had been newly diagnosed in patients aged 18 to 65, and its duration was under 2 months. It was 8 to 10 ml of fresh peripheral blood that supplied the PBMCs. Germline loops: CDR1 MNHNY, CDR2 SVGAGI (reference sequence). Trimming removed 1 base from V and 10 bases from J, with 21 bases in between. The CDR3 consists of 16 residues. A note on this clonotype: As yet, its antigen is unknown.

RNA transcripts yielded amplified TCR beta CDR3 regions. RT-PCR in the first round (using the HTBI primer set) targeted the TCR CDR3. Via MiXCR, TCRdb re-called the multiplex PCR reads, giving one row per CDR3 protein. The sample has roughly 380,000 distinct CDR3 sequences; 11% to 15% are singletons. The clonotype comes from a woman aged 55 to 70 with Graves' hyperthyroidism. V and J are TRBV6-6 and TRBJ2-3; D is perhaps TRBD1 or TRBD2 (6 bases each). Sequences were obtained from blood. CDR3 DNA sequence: TGTGCCAGCAGTTACTTTCCCCGGGGGCAGGTTGGTGCGCAGTATTTT. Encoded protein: CASSYFPRGQVGAQYF.